This TCR beta chain comes out of a study of blood T cell repertoires in COVID-19. Study context: The origin of the acute and convalescent COVID-19 samples was the United States, Italy and Spain. Sources were T cells, B-cell-depleted T cells, or PBMCs; the material itself was cDNA or gDNA.

CDR1 and CDR2 from the germline V gene are KGHDR and SFDVKD. Trimming took off 4 bases at V and 1 base at J, with 15 bases between the two ends. This CDR3 contains 16 residues. Authors' methods: For nucleated cells, counts were estimated from reference gene primer amplification. Produced via immunoSEQ multiplex PCR; TCRdb's table is partial and in-frame only. D and trimming were read from the DNA, whereas the V and J calls and clone size are those reported in that table. The table has around 270,000 clones, more than 85% seen once. The gene calls are TRBV24-1 and TRBJ1-2, with D unresolved. What was sequenced was peripheral blood. This TCR was recovered from a man aged 35 to 55 with acute or convalescent COVID-19. CDR3: CATSDSSSTGNYGYTF. CDR3 bases: TGTGCCACCAGTGACTCTAGTTCGACGGGTAACTATGGCTACACCTTC.